Here is one T cell receptor beta chain with its context. The antigen remains undetermined. This record belongs to a study of cytomegalovirus exposure and HLA in healthy donors. Study-level points and caveats: Apparent HLA restriction characterized most CMV-associated TCR beta chains in a later analysis. A later look showed TCR association rates differing by HLA locus, highest for DRB1 and lowest for HLA-C. A previous analysis found most TCR beta V segments productive roughly 90% or roughly 30% of the time.

Vbeta (60) and Jbeta (13) primers were used in the PCR. Here immunoSEQ multiplex PCR was the method, and the copy in TCRdb shows in-frame clones only, minus some. In the table there are 95,000 to 150,000 clones, about 9.4% of which are singletons. Unrecorded immune exposures were likely, despite nominal health at sampling. Germline-derived CDR1 and CDR2 are KGHSH and LQKENI. Trimming took 5 bases from V and 5 from J; bases not matched to a gene: 5. The CDR3 has 15 residues. Sequencing input: PBMCs. V gene TRBV18 combines with J gene TRBJ2-2; 10 bases align to TRBD2. The sequence derives from a middle-aged woman in good health and CMV-seropositive. CDR3 DNA sequence: TGTGCCAGCTCAAGCGGGGGGGCGTGGACCGGGGAGCTGTTTTTT. This codes for CASSSGGAWTGELFF.